The TCR beta chain under discussion was sequenced for a study of blood T cell repertoires in COVID-19. Clones were sequenced by immunoSEQ multiplex PCR, and TCRdb holds only the in-frame ones, with some missing. This table holds under 300,000 clones, about 89% found once. Participants, roughly 18 to 89 years old, spanned around 25 US areas. Participants' own reports of clinical history determined their cohort assignment. Cohort 3 recovered donors had two negative PCRs, clearance, or symptom resolution. Sequencing was carried out using PBMCs or T cells enriched from blood (not recorded which). The clonotype comes from a woman in her 40s who had recovered from COVID-19.

CDR3 DNA sequence: TGTGCCAGCAGCTTACTGGGACTAGCGGGCACCGGGGAGCTGTTTTTT. It yields the protein CASSLLGLAGTGELFF. The rearrangement links TRBV5-4 to TRBJ2-2, with 12 positions matching TRBD2. CDR1 is SGHNT, CDR2 YYREEE, per germline (reference sequence). This CDR3 contains 16 residues. Trimming removed 2 bases from V and 4 bases from J; junction bases left unmatched: 3.